Each of the 28 T cell receptor beta chains below was sequenced from the same sample in a study of shared clonotypes between healthy human individuals. The assay was immunoSEQ multiplex PCR, and TCRdb's table has in-frame clones only and misses some. The table includes about 2,100,000 clones, about 93% detected once. Terminally differentiated effector memory CD45RA+ cells were excluded from the naive CD8 cells, which were CD45RO-negative and positively selected for CCR7. The sample consisted of naive CD8+ T cells from PBMCs. The source of these receptors is a man between 18 and 35 years old in good health. Some clones in this sample may be carry-over from other donors' samples.

The chain joins TRBV11-2 to TRBJ2-1; D is unclear. This CDR3 contains 15 residues. V was shortened by 5 bases and J by 0 bases, with 11 bases between the two germline ends. Germline CDR1 SGHAT, CDR2 FQNNGV. The CDR3 sequence: CASSVLVSSYNEQFF. In DNA, the CDR3 is TGTGCCAGCAGCGTCCTCGTTAGCTCCTACAATGAGCAGTTCTTC.

This chain joins TRBV29-1 and TRBJ2-7; D is perhaps TRBD1 (7 bases). This CDR3 spans 13 amino acids. V shed 7 bases and J shed 2 bases, with 15 bases lying between them. Germline V gene lookup returns CDR1 SQVTM and CDR2 ANQGSEA. Here the CDR3 reads CSGGDSPTYEQYF. The CDR3 nucleotides read TGCAGCGGGGGGGACAGCCCAACCTACGAGCAGTACTTC.

The chain is built from TRBV7-9 and TRBJ2-7, with 7 bases that match TRBD2. Germline V gene lookup returns CDR1 SEHNR and CDR2 FQNEAQ (reference sequence). The CDR3 sequence is 15 residues long. With V trimmed by 1 base and J by 4 bases, 7 bases remained unmatched. The CDR3 coding sequence is TGTGCCAGCAGCTTAGAGACTAGCAGCAAGTACGAGCAGTACTTC. Protein: CASSLETSSKYEQYF.

V usage is TRBV27 and J usage is TRBJ2-5, with 15 bases aligning to TRBD2. The CDR3 sequence is 15 residues long. Germline lookup yields CDR1 MNHEY and CDR2 SMNVEV (reference sequence). J lost 5 bases, V lost 7 bases, and 5 bases had no gene match. CDR3 sequence reads: CASTGLAGGKETQYF. CDR3 nucleotide sequence: TGTGCCAGCACCGGACTAGCGGGAGGGAAGGAGACCCAGTACTTC.

This clone has a single count. The CDR3, as DNA: TGTGCCAGCAGCCAAGTCGGATTACCCACAGATACGCAGTATTTT. Its translation: CASSQVGLPTDTQYF. V and J are TRBV4-2 and TRBJ2-3; D not certain. The CDR3 is 15 amino acids. Germline-derived CDR1 and CDR2 are LGHNA and YNFKEQ. V dropped 1 base and J dropped 2 bases, with 10 bases sitting between them.

The chain uses TRBV7-9 and TRBJ2-1, with TRBD2 matching over 7 bases. The junction had 3 bases not matched to a gene; V was cut back by 0 bases and J by 10 bases. Germline V lookup: CDR1 SEHNR, CDR2 FQNEAQ (reference sequence). The CDR3 has 13 residues. DNA of the CDR3: TGTGCCAGCAGCTTAGCGGGGAGGGCCGAGCAGTTCTTC. Its translation is CASSLAGRAEQFF.

DNA of the CDR3: TGCGCCAGCAGTGAGCGGCAGCAAGAGACCCAGTACTTC. Amino acids: CASSERQQETQYF. The J gene is TRBJ2-5, the V gene TRBV10-2; D is unresolved. CDR3 length: 13 amino acids. V lost 2 bases, J lost 2 bases, and 6 bases lay in between. Germline assignment: CDR1 WSHSY and CDR2 SAAADI.

This chain uses TRBV13 with TRBJ1-1, with D maybe TRBD1 (5 bases). The CDR3 runs to 13 residues. V shed 2 bases and J shed 3 bases, with 7 bases lying between them. The germline CDR1 and CDR2 sequences are PRHDT and FYEKMQ (reference sequence). CDR3 bases: TGTGCCAGCAGCTTATTGGGGGACACTGAAGCTTTCTTT. Its protein product is CASSLLGDTEAFF.

The chain recombines TRBV7-6 with TRBJ2-2; 12 positions match TRBD2. The V gene end was trimmed by 5 bases and the J gene end by 1 base; junction bases not matched to a gene: 8. The CDR3 covers 18 residues. Germline V lookup: CDR1 SGHVS, CDR2 FNYEAQ. CDR3 in amino acids: CASSPDRTSGKNTGELFF. In DNA, the CDR3 is TGTGCCAGCAGCCCCGACCGGACTAGCGGGAAGAACACCGGGGAGCTGTTTTTT.

The CDR3, as DNA: TGTGCCAGTAGTATGGGGAGCGCCGGGACAGCTGACTACGAGCAGTACTTC. This codes for CASSMGSAGTADYEQYF. V and J are TRBV19 and TRBJ2-7, with 7 positions matching TRBD1. Germline-derived CDR1 and CDR2 are LNHDA and SQIVND (reference sequence). The CDR3 spans 17 residues. V dropped 3 bases and J dropped 3; count of bases not matched to a gene: 14.

This chain connects TRBV19 to TRBJ1-4; D is undetermined. The CDR3 runs 15 residues. CDR1 is LNHDA, CDR2 SQIVND, per germline (reference sequence). V lost 3 bases, J lost 2 bases, and 10 bases lay in between. CDR3 amino acids: CASSIGPGTNEKLFF. The CDR3 DNA is TGTGCCAGTAGTATTGGACCGGGGACTAATGAAAAACTGTTTTTT.

J is TRBJ2-4 and V is TRBV27; 9 bases fit TRBD1. V shed 4 bases and J 5 bases; nucleotides not matched to a gene: 3. The CDR3 runs to 14 residues. The germline gives CDR1 MNHEY, CDR2 SMNVEV (reference sequence). CDR3 in DNA: TGTGCCAGCAGTTCACGGACAGGGGAAAACATTCAGTACTTC. Encoded protein: CASSSRTGENIQYF.

The rearrangement joins TRBV7-2 to TRBJ1-3; 7 nucleotides align to TRBD1. Germline V lookup: CDR1 SGHTA, CDR2 FQGNSA. The CDR3 runs 14 residues. Unmatched junction bases numbered 3, after V lost 5 bases and J lost 2 bases. In DNA, the CDR3 is TGTGCCAGCAGCAAGACAGGGACTGGAAACACCATATATTTT. Translating gives CASSKTGTGNTIYF.

The chain combines TRBV28 with TRBJ2-3; the match to TRBD1 covers 9 bases. V lost 11 bases, J lost 4 bases, and 7 bases stayed unmatched. Germline V gene lookup returns CDR1 MDHEN and CDR2 SYDVKM. The CDR3 loop spans 13 amino acids. CDR3 amino acids: CAGRDRASDTQYF. The CDR3 DNA reads as TGTGCCGGAAGGGACAGGGCCTCAGATACGCAGTATTTT.

The J gene is TRBJ2-7, the V gene TRBV7-4; D not resolved. Germline V gives CDR1 SGHVT, CDR2 SQSDAQ. Deletions cut 8 bases from V and 1 base from J, with 0 bases between. The CDR3 loop spans 9 amino acids. CDR3 coding DNA: TGTGCCAGCTCCTACGAGCAGTACTTC. It specifies CASSYEQYF. The entire variable domain, with the rest obtained from reference TRBV7-4 and TRBJ2-7, is as follows: GAGVSQSPRYKVAKRGRDVALRCDSISGHVTLYWYRQTLGQGSEVLTYSQSDAQRDKSGRPSGRFSAERPERSVSTLKIQRTEQGDSAVYLCASSYEQYFGPGTRLTVT.

V is TRBV30 and J is TRBJ2-7; D is undetermined. This CDR3 contains 14 residues. With 2 bases removed from V and 0 bases from J, the gap between germline ends came to 11 bases. The germline V gene has CDR1 GTSNPN and CDR2 SVGIG (reference sequence). The CDR3 loop reads CAWSLSGSSYEQYF. CDR3 in DNA: TGTGCCTGGAGTCTATCGGGCAGCTCCTACGAGCAGTACTTC. The variable domain in full, with the rest retrieved from reference TRBV30 and TRBJ2-7, is SQTIHQWPATLVQPVGSPLSLECTVEGTSNPNLYWYRQAAGRGLQLLFYSVGIGQISSEVPQNLSASRPQDRQFILSSKKLLLSDSGFYLCAWSLSGSSYEQYFGPGTRLTVT.

This rearrangement joins TRBV29-1 to TRBJ2-7, with 7 bases aligning to TRBD1. This CDR3 has 14 amino acids. CDR1 and CDR2 (germline): SQVTM, ANQGSEA. Trimming removed 3 bases from V and 0 bases from J; junction bases left unmatched: 5. Written as DNA, the CDR3 is TGCAGCGTTGAGGAGACAGGGAGCTCCTACGAGCAGTACTTC. Translating it yields CSVEETGSSYEQYF.

This chain uses TRBV27 with TRBJ2-7; 12 nucleotides agree with TRBD2. This CDR3 is built from 17 residues. Germline trimming cut 2 bases from V and 0 bases from J; bases unmatched to any gene: 5. Germline V gene sequence: CDR1 MNHEY, CDR2 SMNVEV (reference sequence). This CDR3 reads CASSLQGLAGPSYEQYF. The CDR3 region has the DNA TGTGCCAGCAGTTTACAGGGACTAGCGGGTCCCTCCTACGAGCAGTACTTC.

The table lists this clone with a count of one. The J gene is TRBJ2-4, the V gene TRBV19, with 9 bases matching TRBD1. Germline CDR1 and CDR2: LNHDA and SQIVND (reference sequence). V shed 6 bases and J 4 bases; nucleotides not matched to a gene: 22. The CDR3 spans 20 residues. This CDR3 reads CASSLMGGALTTGGKNIQYF. The CDR3 DNA reads as TGTGCCAGTAGCCTCATGGGCGGGGCATTGACGACAGGGGGGAAAAACATTCAGTACTTC.

The V gene is TRBV7-6, the J gene TRBJ2-6; no clear D. The length of the CDR3 is 11 residues. Trimming took off 10 bases at V and 3 bases at J, with 4 bases between the two ends. Germline lookup yields CDR1 SGHVS and CDR2 FNYEAQ. The CDR3 nucleotides read TGTGCCACACGTGGGGCCAACGTCCTGACTTTC. This sequence encodes CATRGANVLTF.

The CDR3 is CASSYVRSGGYGYTF. The CDR3 nucleotides are TGTGCCAGCAGTTACGTTCGATCAGGGGGCTATGGCTACACCTTC. The chain uses TRBV6-5 and TRBJ1-2; 7 positions match TRBD1. Germline CDR1 MNHEY, CDR2 SVGAGI. After removal of 2 bases from V and 4 bases from J, the junction contained 7 bases not matched to a gene. There are 15 residues in the CDR3.

With respect to this clone: In the same sample, other DNA sequences code for this CDR3. The chain combines TRBV7-6 with TRBJ2-7, with D tentatively TRBD2 (6 bases). V was shortened by 5 bases and J by 3 bases, with 14 bases between the two germline ends. The CDR3 runs 14 residues. Germline V CDR1 and CDR2: SGHVS, FNYEAQ. The CDR3 here is CASSPGTGDYEQYF. The CDR3, as DNA: TGTGCCAGCAGCCCAGGGACGGGAGACTACGAGCAGTACTTC.

This clone was seen once. The V gene is TRBV2, the J gene TRBJ2-7, with D possibly being TRBD2 (6 bases). Trimming took 1 base from V and 3 from J, leaving 10 bases between them. CDR3 length: 14 amino acids. Per the germline V gene, CDR1 is SNHLY and CDR2 is FYNNEI. CDR3 coding DNA: TGTGCCAGCAGTGAAGGGGGGGTATACTACGAGCAGTACTTC. Encoded protein: CASSEGGVYYEQYF.

The chain uses TRBV6-6 and TRBJ1-1; no definite D call. Per the germline V gene, CDR1 is MNHNY and CDR2 is SVGAGI (reference sequence). This CDR3 is 13 amino acids long. Trimming took 2 bases from V and 7 from J, leaving 11 bases between them. The CDR3 here is CASSYGQTNEAFF. The DNA of the CDR3 is TGTGCCAGCAGTTACGGTCAGACGAATGAAGCTTTCTTT.

The rearrangement uses TRBV15 and TRBJ2-7; 10 bases map to TRBD2. Germline CDR1 is LNHNV and CDR2 is YYDKDF (reference sequence). The ends lost 2 bases at V and 4 bases at J; junction bases unmatched: 5. This CDR3 contains 15 residues. The CDR3 bases are TGTGCCACCAGCAGACCGACTAGCGGGTTTTACGAGCAGTACTTC. It codes for CATSRPTSGFYEQYF.

This clone appeared a single time. V gene TRBV10-2 combines with J gene TRBJ2-7; D could derive from TRBD1 or TRBD2 (5 bases each). Germline CDR1 WSHSY, CDR2 SAAADI. Trimming left V 0 bases short and J 4 bases short, with 16 bases between. This CDR3 is built from 16 residues. The CDR3: CASSESGFGGRYEQYF. The CDR3 coding sequence is TGCGCCAGCAGTGAGTCGGGGTTTGGGGGTCGGTACGAGCAGTACTTC.

On this clone itself: Other DNA sequences of this sample code for an identical CDR3. The V call is TRBV4-1, the J call TRBJ2-1, with no clear D. Trimming stripped 0 bases from V and 0 bases from J, with 3 bases between. This CDR3 is 14 amino acids long. CDR1 is MGHRA and CDR2 is YSYEKL in the germline V gene. The CDR3 reads CASSQESSYNEQFF. As DNA, the CDR3 is TGCGCCAGCAGCCAAGAAAGCTCCTACAATGAGCAGTTCTTC.

CDR3 amino acids: CASSSWTASTDTQYF. The CDR3 region has the DNA TGTGCCAGCAGCTCTTGGACAGCGAGCACAGATACGCAGTATTTT. The rearrangement links TRBV7-9 to TRBJ2-3; D is possibly TRBD1 (6 bases). The CDR3 sequence is 15 residues long. Germline V gene lookup returns CDR1 SEHNR and CDR2 FQNEAQ (reference sequence). V shed 4 bases and J shed 0 bases, with 11 bases lying between them.